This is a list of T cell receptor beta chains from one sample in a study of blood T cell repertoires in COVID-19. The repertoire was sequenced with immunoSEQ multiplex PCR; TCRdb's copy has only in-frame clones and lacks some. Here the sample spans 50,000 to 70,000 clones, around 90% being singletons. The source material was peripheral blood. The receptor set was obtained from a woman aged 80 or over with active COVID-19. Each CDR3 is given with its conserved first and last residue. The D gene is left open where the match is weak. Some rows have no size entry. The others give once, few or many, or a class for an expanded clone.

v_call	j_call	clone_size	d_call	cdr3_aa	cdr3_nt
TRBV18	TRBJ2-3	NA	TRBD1	CASSLRQGTDTQYF	TGTGCCAGCTCACTAAGACAGGGTACAGATACGCAGTATTTT
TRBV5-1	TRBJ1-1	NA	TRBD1	CASSSGQGFDEAFF	TGCGCCAGCAGCTCGGGACAGGGGTTCGATGAAGCTTTCTTT
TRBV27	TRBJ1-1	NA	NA	CASSFQGQNTEAFF	TGTGCCAGCAGTTTTCAGGGGCAGAACACTGAAGCTTTCTTT
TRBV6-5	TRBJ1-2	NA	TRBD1	CASSSRTGGGYTF	TGTGCCAGCAGTTCCAGGACAGGTGGAGGCTACACCTTC
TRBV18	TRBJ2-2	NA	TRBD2	CASSPRGLAGGANTGELFF	TGTGCCAGCTCACCACGTGGACTAGCGGGGGGCGCGAACACCGGGGAGCTGTTTTTT
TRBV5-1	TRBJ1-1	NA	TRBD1	CASSSLTGVWGTEAFF	TGCGCCAGCAGCTCCCTGACAGGGGTGTGGGGCACTGAAGCTTTCTTT
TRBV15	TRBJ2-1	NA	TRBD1	CATSTREEGQGKGEQFF	TGTGCCACCAGCACCCGGGAGGAGGGACAGGGAAAAGGTGAGCAGTTCTTC
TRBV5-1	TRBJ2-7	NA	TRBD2	CASSPAEAGGLTNSYEQYF	TGCGCCAGCAGCCCGGCGGAAGCGGGAGGCCTAACTAACTCCTACGAGCAGTACTTC
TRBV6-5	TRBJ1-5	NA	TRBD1	CASTDRAQPQHF	TGTGCCAGCACCGACAGGGCGCAGCCCCAGCATTTT
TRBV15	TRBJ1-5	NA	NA	CATSRVTDNQPQHF	TGTGCCACCAGCAGAGTAACAGATAATCAGCCCCAGCATTTT
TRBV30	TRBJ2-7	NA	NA	CAWSAQTYEQYF	TGTGCCTGGAGTGCACAGACCTACGAGCAGTACTTC
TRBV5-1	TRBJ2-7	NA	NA	CASSSSSYEQYF	TGCGCCAGCAGCTCGAGCTCCTACGAGCAGTACTTC
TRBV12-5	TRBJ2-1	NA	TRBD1	CASGLGTGTGNNEQFF	TGTGCTAGTGGTTTGGGAACCGGGACAGGTAACAATGAGCAGTTCTTC
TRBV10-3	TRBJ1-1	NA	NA	CAISESKGGTEAFF	TGTGCCATCAGTGAGTCCAAAGGAGGGACTGAAGCTTTCTTT
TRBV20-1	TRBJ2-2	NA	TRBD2	CSASTPSGTNTGELFF	TGCAGTGCTAGTACGCCTAGCGGGACGAACACCGGGGAGCTGTTTTTT
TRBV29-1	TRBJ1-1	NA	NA	CSVERQGWTEAFF	TGCAGCGTTGAGCGTCAGGGTTGGACTGAAGCTTTCTTT
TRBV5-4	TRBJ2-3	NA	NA	CASRSLTDTQYF	TGTGCCAGCCGTAGTCTCACAGATACGCAGTATTTT
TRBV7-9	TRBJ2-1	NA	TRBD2	CASSPGLAGGEQFF	TGTGCCAGCAGCCCGGGACTAGCGGGAGGTGAGCAGTTCTTC
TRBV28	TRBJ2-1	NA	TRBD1	CASSRGQGSYNEQFF	TGTGCCAGCAGTCGGGGACAGGGCTCCTACAATGAGCAGTTCTTC
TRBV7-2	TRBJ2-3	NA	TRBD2	CASSLGRGTEIGTDTQYF	TGTGCCAGCAGCTTAGGGCGGGGGACCGAAATAGGGACAGATACGCAGTATTTT
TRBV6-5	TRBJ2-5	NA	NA	CASRGGDETQYF	TGTGCCAGCCGAGGGGGAGACGAGACCCAGTACTTC
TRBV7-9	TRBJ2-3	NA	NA	CASSLQGSTDTQYF	TGTGCCAGCAGCTTACAGGGTTCCACAGATACGCAGTATTTT
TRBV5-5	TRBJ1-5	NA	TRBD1	CASRPDRDNQPQHF	TGTGCCAGCAGACCCGACAGGGACAATCAGCCCCAGCATTTT
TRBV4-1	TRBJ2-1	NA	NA	CASSPQVSGREQFF	TGCGCCAGCAGCCCCCAGGTTTCCGGCCGGGAGCAGTTCTTC
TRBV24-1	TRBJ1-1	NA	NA	CATSDGNSNTEAFF	TGTGCCACCAGTGATGGCAATTCGAACACTGAAGCTTTCTTT
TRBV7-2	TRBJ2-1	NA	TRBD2	CASSLEGLADEQFF	TGTGCCAGCAGCTTAGAAGGACTAGCCGATGAGCAGTTCTTC
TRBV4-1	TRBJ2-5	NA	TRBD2	CASSQPGLAGGGETQYF	TGCGCCAGCAGCCAACCGGGACTAGCGGGGGGTGGGGAGACCCAGTACTTC
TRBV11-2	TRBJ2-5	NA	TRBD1	CASRPATGGEETQYF	TGTGCCAGCAGACCCGCCACAGGGGGCGAAGAGACCCAGTACTTC
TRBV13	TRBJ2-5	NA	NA	CASSLQQETQYF	TGTGCCAGCAGCTTACAGCAAGAGACCCAGTACTTC
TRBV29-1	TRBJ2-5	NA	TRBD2	CSVGTSGDRLETQYF	TGCAGCGTTGGTACTAGCGGGGATCGTCTGGAGACCCAGTACTTC
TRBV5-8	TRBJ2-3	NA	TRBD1	CASSTRDSNTQYF	TGTGCCAGCAGCACCCGGGACAGCAATACGCAGTATTTT
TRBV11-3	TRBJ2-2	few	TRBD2	CASSLASGANTGELFF	TGTGCCAGCAGCTTAGCTAGCGGCGCGAACACCGGGGAGCTGTTTTTT
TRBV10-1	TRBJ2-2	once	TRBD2	CASSGGSENTGELFF	TGCGCCAGCAGTGGCGGGAGCGAAAACACCGGGGAGCTGTTTTTT
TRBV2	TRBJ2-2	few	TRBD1	CASSEGTDPNTGELFF	TGTGCCAGCAGTGAGGGGACAGACCCGAACACCGGGGAGCTGTTTTTT
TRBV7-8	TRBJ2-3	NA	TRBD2	CASSLDAGGPTDTQYF	TGTGCCAGCAGCTTAGACGCGGGAGGGCCCACAGATACGCAGTATTTT
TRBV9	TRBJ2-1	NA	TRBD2	CASSVGAGGHNEQFF	TGTGCCAGCAGCGTCGGAGCGGGAGGCCACAATGAGCAGTTCTTC
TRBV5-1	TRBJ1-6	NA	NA	CASSLGTNNSPLHF	TGCGCCAGCAGCTTGGGGACTAATAATTCACCCCTCCACTTT
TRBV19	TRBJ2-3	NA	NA	CASSIRRRQWSTDTQYF	TGTGCCAGTAGTATCCGCCGCAGACAGTGGTCCACAGATACGCAGTATTTT
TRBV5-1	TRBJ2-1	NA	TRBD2	CASSEAGGFYNEQFF	TGCGCCAGCAGCGAAGCGGGGGGGTTCTACAATGAGCAGTTCTTC
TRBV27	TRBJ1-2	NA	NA	CASSLGGANYGYTF	TGTGCCAGCAGTTTGGGGGGAGCTAACTATGGCTACACCTTC
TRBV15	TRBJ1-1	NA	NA	CATSRDSGWRRTEAFF	TGTGCCACCAGCAGAGATTCGGGGTGGCGAAGAACTGAAGCTTTCTTT
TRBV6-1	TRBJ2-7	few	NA	CASSETRGYEQYF	TGTGCCAGCAGTGAAACCCGGGGCTACGAGCAGTACTTC
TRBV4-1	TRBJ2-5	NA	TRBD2	CASSQEGTNQETQYF	TGCGCCAGCAGCCAAGAGGGGACTAACCAAGAGACCCAGTACTTC